Each of the 13 T cell receptor beta chains below was sequenced from the same sample in a study of technical replicates of blood from several donors. Data came from immunoSEQ multiplex PCR; TCRdb stores just in-frame clones and leaves some out. The sample has roughly 70,000 clones, approximately 94% seen once. Sequenced sample: T cells isolated from PBMCs. Receptors were obtained from a human donor in good health.

This clone was recorded a few times. In the same sample, other DNA sequences code for this CDR3. V usage is TRBV30 and J usage is TRBJ1-1, with 9 bases identical to TRBD1. The CDR3 is 14 amino acids. J lost 1 base, V lost 0 bases, and 0 bases had no gene match. Germline CDR1 GTSNPN, CDR2 SVGIG (reference sequence). In nucleotides, the CDR3 is TGTGCCTGGAGTGTGGGACAGGGGAACACTGAAGCTTTCTTT. Translating it yields CAWSVGQGNTEAFF.

V is TRBV4-2 and J is TRBJ2-7, with D possibly matching TRBD1 (5 bases). There are 13 residues in the CDR3. Trimming shortened V by 0 bases and J by 12 bases, and 15 bases separated the two germline ends. Germline CDR1 LGHNA, CDR2 YNFKEQ. This CDR3 is CASSQDQGAKLYF. The CDR3, as DNA: TGTGCCAGCAGCCAAGATCAAGGGGCTAAACTGTACTTC.

V and J are TRBV15 and TRBJ2-7; no clear D. The CDR3 runs to 14 residues. Trimming shortened V by 0 bases and J by 6 bases, and 12 bases separated the two germline ends. The germline gives CDR1 LNHNV, CDR2 YYDKDF (reference sequence). The CDR3 region is CATSRDAMSIEQYF. The CDR3 DNA reads as TGTGCCACCAGCAGAGATGCTATGTCCATCGAGCAGTACTTC.

J is TRBJ1-1 and V is TRBV28; D call uncertain. CDR1 and CDR2 (germline): MDHEN, SYDVKM. V was clipped by 2 bases and J by 1 base, with 5 bases between them. CDR3 length: 13 residues. The CDR3 sequence is CASSLGGNTEAFF. The CDR3 DNA follows: TGTGCCAGCAGTTTAGGCGGGAACACTGAAGCTTTCTTT.

This chain links TRBV6-5 with TRBJ1-1; TRBD1 matches 7 bases. The trim removed 6 bases at V and 1 base at J, leaving 5 bases unmatched. This CDR3 region has 14 residues. The germline CDR1 and CDR2 sequences are MNHEY and SVGAGI. The CDR3 DNA is TGTGCCAGCAGCAAAGGACAGGAGAACACTGAAGCTTTCTTT. Residues: CASSKGQENTEAFF.

This chain connects TRBV10-3 to TRBJ2-7; TRBD2 matches 10 bases. J lost 7 bases, V lost 7 bases, and 13 bases had no gene match. This CDR3 region has 15 residues. The V gene's germline CDR1 is ENHRY and CDR2 SYGVKD. The CDR3 DNA follows: TGTGCCATCACCGAGGGGCTAGCGGGAGAGGAAGAGCAGTACTTC. This gives the protein CAITEGLAGEEEQYF.

This clone was counted once. The chain employs TRBV5-6 and TRBJ2-7, with 11 bases matching TRBD2. The CDR3 consists of 17 residues. The germline gives CDR1 SGHDT, CDR2 YYEEEE. Trimming removed 0 bases from V and 4 bases from J; junction bases left unmatched: 9. CDR3 DNA: TGTGCCAGCAGCTTGGTTGGTAGCGGGAGGGCCTTATACGAGCAGTACTTC. Its translation is CASSLVGSGRALYEQYF.

The chain employs TRBV10-3 and TRBJ2-4, with D uncertain. The length of the CDR3 is 15 residues. The V and J ends lost 0 bases and 0 bases respectively, with 6 bases between them. Germline CDR1 is ENHRY and CDR2 is SYGVKD. The CDR3 protein is CAISESELAKNIQYF. The CDR3 DNA reads as TGTGCCATCAGTGAGTCAGAACTAGCCAAAAACATTCAGTACTTC.

The V and J genes are TRBV25-1 and TRBJ1-2, with TRBD1 matching over 8 bases. The CDR3 totals 14 residues. Germline-derived CDR1 and CDR2 are MGHDK and SYGVNS. With V trimmed by 2 bases and J by 5 bases, 4 bases remained unmatched. CDR3 residues: CASSEKDRVYGYTF. The CDR3 DNA is TGTGCCAGCAGTGAAAAGGACAGGGTATATGGCTACACCTTC.

The rearrangement joins TRBV28 to TRBJ1-5, with D uncertain. This CDR3 has 15 residues. The germline V gene encodes CDR1 MDHEN and CDR2 SYDVKM. Trimming removed 4 bases from V and 5 bases from J, with 15 bases in between. CDR3 sequence (DNA): TGTGCCAGCAGTTCAGAGCAGGTGACGGATCAGCCCCAGCATTTT. Translated: CASSSEQVTDQPQHF.

This chain uses TRBV2 with TRBJ2-1, with D possibly being TRBD1 (6 bases). V lost 9 bases to trimming and J lost 4 bases, with 16 bases between them. The CDR3 has 14 amino acids. The germline CDR1 and CDR2 sequences are SNHLY and FYNNEI. CDR3 sequence (DNA): TGTGCCAGTATCCGGGACAACGGATACAATGAGCAGTTCTTC. It specifies CASIRDNGYNEQFF.

The chain links TRBV19 to TRBJ1-5; 7 bases agree with TRBD1. V dropped 9 bases and J dropped 6; count of bases not matched to a gene: 14. CDR1 is LNHDA and CDR2 is SQIVND in the germline V gene (reference sequence). The CDR3 contains 15 residues. CDR3 DNA sequence: TGTGCCAGCGTCCTGACAGGGCCCTCGGGTCAGCCCCAGCATTTT. It specifies CASVLTGPSGQPQHF.

V usage is TRBV5-6 and J usage is TRBJ1-4; 9 positions match TRBD1. Trimming removed 2 bases from V and 14 bases from J; junction bases left unmatched: 4. This CDR3 has 12 amino acids. Germline values: CDR1 SGHDT, CDR2 YYEEEE. The CDR3 reads CASSLAGTGLFF. As DNA, the CDR3 is TGTGCCAGCAGCTTAGCCGGGACAGGGCTGTTTTTT.